The next 29 T cell receptor beta chains were all read from a single sample in a study of blood T cell repertoires in COVID-19 (dated by TCRdb to between 2020 and 2021). Library preparation employed the immunoSEQ multiplex PCR assay. TCRdb obtained this table from immuneACCESS and retained in-frame rearrangements with V and J assigned. These tables miss some clones; where compared with another copy, unresolved V genes account for less than half of the shortfall, and the remainder is unexplained. This sample gives fewer than 200,000 clones in total; 81% of them show up just once. The biggest ten clones account for approximately 12% of the sample. The material sequenced was peripheral blood. The receptors here all came from an elderly woman with COVID-19, enrolled during active disease.

This clone has only one observation. The CDR3 loop reads CASSLNLAETYEQYF. CDR3 coding DNA: TGTGCCAGCAGCTTAAACCTAGCGGAAACCTACGAGCAGTACTTC. This chain connects TRBV7-8 to TRBJ2-7, with 7 positions matching TRBD2. The CDR3 loop spans 15 amino acids. After removal of 2 bases from V and 2 bases from J, the junction contained 6 bases not matched to a gene. The V gene's germline CDR1 is SGHVS and CDR2 FQNEAQ.

The chain is built from TRBV25-1 and TRBJ2-7, with a possible D match to TRBD1 (6 bases). Germline-derived CDR1 and CDR2 are MGHDK and SYGVNS. V lost 0 bases and J 3 bases, leaving 15 bases between the germline ends. The CDR3 extends over 16 amino acids. CDR3 DNA sequence: TGTGCCAGCAGTGAATATCAAGCAGGGGCGGTCTACGAGCAGTACTTC. Residues: CASSEYQAGAVYEQYF.

The V call is TRBV2, the J call TRBJ1-1; D gene ambiguous. Germline loops: CDR1 SNHLY, CDR2 FYNNEI. This CDR3 has 12 residues. Trimming stripped 6 bases from V and 7 bases from J, with 12 bases between. CDR3 in amino acids: CASSRLGFEAFF. In nucleotides, the CDR3 is TGTGCCAGCAGCCGACTAGGGTTTGAAGCTTTCTTT.

This clone was seen just once. This sequence joins TRBV6-5 and TRBJ2-1; D possibly corresponds to TRBD2 (5 bases). This CDR3 comprises 12 residues. The V end lost 6 bases, the J end lost 7 bases, and 10 bases lay between the germline ends. Germline lookup yields CDR1 MNHEY and CDR2 SVGAGI. CDR3 residues: CASRNGVNEQFF. CDR3 in DNA: TGTGCCAGCAGAAACGGGGTTAATGAGCAGTTCTTC.

The genes are TRBV5-1 and TRBJ2-5; D possibly corresponds to TRBD2 (6 bases). This CDR3 has 15 amino acids. V dropped 2 bases and J dropped 2 bases, with 13 bases sitting between them. Per germline, CDR1 SGHRS and CDR2 YFSETQ. The CDR3 DNA reads TGCGCCAGCAGCTTCCTAGCGAACACTCAAGAGACCCAGTACTTC. It codes for CASSFLANTQETQYF.

The rearrangement links TRBV10-3 to TRBJ2-7, with 9 bases fitting TRBD2. Germline CDR1 reads ENHRY; CDR2 reads SYGVKD. The CDR3 totals 15 residues. Losses at the gene ends were 0 bases for V and 8 bases for J; bases not matched to a gene: 8. CDR3 coding DNA: TGTGCCATCAGTGAGTCTGGCCTAGCGGGAACTCAGCAGTACTTC. This gives the protein CAISESGLAGTQQYF.

J is TRBJ2-1 and V is TRBV2; a weak D match, TRBD2 (6 bases). The germline V gene has CDR1 SNHLY and CDR2 FYNNEI. V was cut by 3 bases and J by 6 bases, with 12 bases left in between. The CDR3 has 14 amino acids. The CDR3 reads CASSEKTRSNEQFF. Written as DNA, the CDR3 is TGTGCCAGCAGTGAGAAGACTAGATCCAATGAGCAGTTCTTC.

The V call is TRBV7-9, the J call TRBJ1-1; TRBD1 aligns across 10 bases. Looked up from germline, CDR1 is SEHNR and CDR2 is FQNEAQ (reference sequence). J gave up 9 bases and V 1 base, and 8 bases lay outside the gene matches. The CDR3 loop spans 15 amino acids. The CDR3: CASSLDGTGELQAFF. CDR3 DNA sequence: TGTGCCAGCAGCTTAGATGGGACAGGGGAGCTGCAAGCTTTCTTT.

This clone has just one count. The chain links TRBV27 to TRBJ2-5, with 11 bases fitting TRBD2. The CDR3 length is 15 residues. Losses at the gene ends were 1 base for V and 5 bases for J; bases not matched to a gene: 3. Germline CDR1 MNHEY, CDR2 SMNVEV (reference sequence). In nucleotides, the CDR3 is TGTGCCAGCAGTTTATTAGCGGGGGGGCCGGAGACCCAGTACTTC. Translating it yields CASSLLAGGPETQYF.

The V gene is TRBV27, the J gene TRBJ2-7; 7 bases map to TRBD2. Germline trimming cut 3 bases from V and 2 bases from J; bases unmatched to any gene: 7. Germline V gene data show CDR1 as MNHEY and CDR2 as SMNVEV (reference sequence). This CDR3 comprises 15 residues. This chain's CDR3 is CASSLIGGGPYEQYF. The CDR3 DNA sequence: TGTGCCAGCAGTTTGATTGGGGGAGGGCCCTACGAGCAGTACTTC.

Written as DNA, the CDR3 is TGTGCCAGCAGCTTGAGGACAGGGGGCGACTCACCCCTCCACTTT. The encoded protein is CASSLRTGGDSPLHF. This chain uses TRBV5-4 with TRBJ1-6, with TRBD1 matching over 11 bases. This CDR3 spans 15 amino acids. Trimming cost V 1 base and J 10 bases; bases outside gene matches: 4. CDR1 and CDR2 (germline): SGHNT, YYREEE (reference sequence).

In its sample, this clone was seen a few times. The V gene is TRBV7-3, the J gene TRBJ2-1, with D tentatively TRBD1 (6 bases). V lost 5 bases and J 10 bases, leaving 21 bases between the germline ends. This CDR3 contains 15 residues. From germline, CDR1 is SGHTA and CDR2 FQGTGA. Here the CDR3 DNA reads TGTGCCAGCAGCGAAGGGGTGGCAGGGGTCAGCGAGCAGTTCTTC. Its protein is CASSEGVAGVSEQFF.

V gene TRBV2 combines with J gene TRBJ2-7, with TRBD1 matching 12 bases. The CDR3 has 15 residues. V dropped 7 bases and J dropped 4; count of bases not matched to a gene: 8. CDR1 and CDR2 from the germline V gene are SNHLY and FYNNEI. CDR3 coding DNA: TGTGCCAGCACCCTAGAGGGACAGGGGGCATACGAGCAGTACTTC. It is translated as CASTLEGQGAYEQYF.

The chain combines TRBV5-1 with TRBJ2-7; TRBD1 might be the D (5 bases). This CDR3 spans 14 amino acids. CDR1 is SGHRS, CDR2 YFSETQ, per germline. Trimming took off 0 bases at V and 5 bases at J, with 12 bases between the two ends. This CDR3 reads CASSLDRRLNEQYF. Written as DNA, the CDR3 is TGCGCCAGCAGCTTGGACAGGCGCTTGAACGAGCAGTACTTC. The whole variable domain, filled in from reference TRBV5-1 and TRBJ2-7, reads KAGVTQTPRYLIKTRGQQVTLSCSPISGHRSVSWYQQTPGQGLQFLFEYFSETQRNKGNFPGRFSGRQFSNSRSEMNVSTLELGDSALYLCASSLDRRLNEQYFGPGTRLTVT.

The CDR3 here is CASSLAGSGSYEQYF. The CDR3 DNA is TGTGCCAGCAGCTTGGCCGGTAGCGGCTCCTACGAGCAGTACTTC. The chain carries TRBV5-5 and TRBJ2-7; D is possibly TRBD2 (6 bases). The CDR3 length is 15 residues. From germline, CDR1 is SGHKS and CDR2 YYEKEE (reference sequence). Trimming took off 0 bases at V and 0 bases at J, with 10 bases between the two ends.

The chain carries TRBV18 and TRBJ2-6, with a weak D call TRBD2 (7 bases). Germline values: CDR1 KGHSH, CDR2 LQKENI. V was shortened by 1 base and J by 3 bases, with 13 bases between the two germline ends. The CDR3 has 17 amino acids. The CDR3 reads CASSPQGGALGANVLTF. CDR3 DNA sequence: TGTGCCAGCTCACCACAAGGGGGGGCGCTTGGGGCCAACGTCCTGACTTTC.

The CDR3 DNA follows: TGTGCCAGCAGCGGGACAGGGGGCGATCAGCCCCAGCATTTT. Translation gives CASSGTGGDQPQHF. The chain recombines TRBV2 with TRBJ1-5, with TRBD1 matching over 12 bases. The CDR3 loop spans 14 amino acids. The germline gives CDR1 SNHLY, CDR2 FYNNEI. After removal of 6 bases from V and 5 bases from J, the junction contained 2 bases not matched to a gene.

This clone was recorded a few times. The V call is TRBV29-1, the J call TRBJ1-2, with D tentatively TRBD1 (5 bases). The CDR3 loop spans 13 amino acids. Germline CDR1 reads SQVTM; CDR2 reads ANQGSEA. V was clipped by 7 bases and J by 0 bases, with 12 bases between them. CDR3 loop: CSARQRANYGYTF. The CDR3 nucleotides read TGCAGCGCCCGACAGAGAGCTAACTATGGCTACACCTTC. Complete variable domain (other parts from reference TRBV29-1 and TRBJ1-2): SAVISQKPSRDICQRGTSLTIQCQVDSQVTMMFWYRQQPGQSLTLIATANQGSEATYESGFVIDKFPISRPNLTFSTLTVSNMSPEDSSIYLCSARQRANYGYTFGSGTRLTVV.

CDR3 protein: CSASSGGRNEQFF. CDR3 in DNA: TGCAGTGCTAGTTCAGGGGGCAGGAATGAGCAGTTCTTC. The chain links TRBV20-1 to TRBJ2-1; 8 positions match TRBD1. The germline V gene has CDR1 DFQATT and CDR2 SNEGSKA (reference sequence). V was clipped by 3 bases and J by 7 bases; unmatched bases: 5. The CDR3 has 13 amino acids.

This clone appeared once. The chain joins TRBV10-3 to TRBJ2-7, with D possibly TRBD2 on 5 matching bases. V lost 6 bases, J lost 6 bases, and 9 bases lay in between. CDR3 length: 11 residues. Per germline, CDR1 ENHRY and CDR2 SYGVKD. The CDR3 protein is CAISGGSEQYF. For the CDR3, the DNA is TGTGCCATCAGCGGAGGTTCCGAGCAGTACTTC.

The rearrangement joins TRBV28 to TRBJ2-5; D perhaps matches TRBD2 (5 bases). The CDR3 runs to 17 residues. Between the trimmed V and J ends, which lost 4 bases and 0 bases, there was a span of 18 bases. In germline, CDR1 is MDHEN, CDR2 SYDVKM. For the CDR3, the DNA is TGTGCCAGCAGTTCACACCCGCGGGCCCGAGACCAAGAGACCCAGTACTTC. Residues: CASSSHPRARDQETQYF.

The chain couples TRBV19 to TRBJ1-1, with D perhaps matching TRBD1 (5 bases). The CDR3 length is 12 residues. Germline lookup yields CDR1 LNHDA and CDR2 SQIVND (reference sequence). The V and J ends lost 6 bases and 3 bases respectively, with 8 bases between them. CDR3 amino acids: CASRGGDTEAFF. The CDR3 nucleotides read TGTGCCAGTAGGGGGGGGGACACTGAAGCTTTCTTT.

The CDR3 is CASSQDSRADGGYTF. The CDR3 DNA reads as TGTGCCAGCAGCCAAGATTCCAGGGCCGACGGTGGCTACACCTTC. This chain joins TRBV3-1 (or the pseudogene TRBV3-2) and TRBJ1-2; D may be TRBD1 (5 bases). Germline CDR1 is LGHDT and CDR2 is YNNKEL (reference sequence). The CDR3 consists of 15 residues. V lost 0 bases and J lost 7, with 15 bases in between.

This clone turned up a few times. The chain is built from TRBV27 and TRBJ1-1, with D possibly being TRBD1 (5 bases). The V and J ends lost 3 bases and 7 bases respectively, with 9 bases between them. This CDR3 spans 12 amino acids. Looked up from germline, CDR1 is MNHEY and CDR2 is SMNVEV (reference sequence). In DNA form, the CDR3 reads TGTGCCAGCAGTTTTGGCGGGGGTGAAGCTTTCTTT. Its protein is CASSFGGGEAFF.

The chain couples TRBV5-1 to TRBJ1-2; D not certain. Deletions cut 2 bases from V and 0 bases from J, with 8 bases between. The CDR3 is made up of 14 amino acids. Germline CDR1 is SGHRS and CDR2 is YFSETQ. The CDR3 spells CASSFESSNYGYTF. The CDR3 region has the DNA TGCGCCAGCAGCTTTGAGTCTTCTAACTATGGCTACACCTTC.

The chain links TRBV13 to TRBJ2-3, with D tentatively TRBD2 (5 bases). The germline V gene has CDR1 PRHDT and CDR2 FYEKMQ (reference sequence). The length of the CDR3 is 16 residues. V lost 3 bases to trimming and J lost 2 bases, with 15 bases between them. Written as DNA, the CDR3 is TGTGCCAGCAGCTTTAGGAGAGGGCCATTCACAGATACGCAGTATTTT. This gives the protein CASSFRRGPFTDTQYF.

This sequence joins TRBV10-3 and TRBJ1-2; no reliable D call. Germline CDR1 and CDR2: ENHRY and SYGVKD. Trimming stripped 0 bases from V and 4 bases from J, with 6 bases between. This CDR3 comprises 13 residues. The CDR3 reads CAISESAGYGYTF. CDR3 sequence (DNA): TGTGCCATCAGTGAGTCGGCAGGCTATGGCTACACCTTC.

The V gene is TRBV29-1, the J gene TRBJ1-1; 10 nucleotides line up with TRBD1. Germline CDR1 is SQVTM and CDR2 is ANQGSEA. After removal of 8 bases from V and 1 base from J, the junction contained 4 bases not matched to a gene. This CDR3 is 13 amino acids long. CDR3 residues: CSLRTGGNTEAFF. DNA of the CDR3: TGCAGCTTGCGGACAGGGGGGAACACTGAAGCTTTCTTT.

This chain uses TRBV7-2 with TRBJ1-2, with D possibly TRBD1 on 5 matching bases. Germline V CDR1 and CDR2: SGHTA, FQGNSA. There are 15 residues in the CDR3. V gave up 1 base and J gave up 3 bases, with 12 bases separating them. The DNA of the CDR3 is TGTGCCAGCAGCTTAGTGGGGCAGGCGTACTATGGCTACACCTTC. Amino acid sequence: CASSLVGQAYYGYTF.